Presented here are 18 T cell receptor beta chains from one specimen sequenced in a study of blood T cell repertoires in COVID-19. Assay: immunoSEQ multiplex PCR; the TCRdb copy retains only in-frame clones and omits some. The sample lists 150,000 to 200,000 clones, roughly 87% seen once, with roughly 9% in the top ten. The sample comprised peripheral blood. The receptor source for this set is a woman in her 70s with acute or convalescent COVID-19.

This clone was recorded a few times. This rearrangement joins TRBV7-2 to TRBJ1-2; possible D gene TRBD1, 6 bases. Germline-derived CDR1 and CDR2 are SGHTA and FQGNSA. The CDR3 runs to 16 residues. V dropped 5 bases and J dropped 5 bases, with 21 bases sitting between them. The CDR3 here is CASSLQGSTDGYGYTF. CDR3 DNA: TGTGCCAGCAGCCTCCAGGGGAGCACTGATGGGTATGGCTACACCTTC.

This sequence joins TRBV7-3 and TRBJ2-5; 8 bases are a match to TRBD2. Germline V gene sequence: CDR1 SGHTA, CDR2 FQGTGA. This CDR3 is 13 amino acids long. The junction had 3 bases not matched to a gene; V was cut back by 0 bases and J by 9 bases. The CDR3 bases are TGTGCCAGCAGCTTAACGACTAGCGCCCCCCAGTACTTC. Translation gives CASSLTTSAPQYF.

The chain joins TRBV20-1 to TRBJ1-5; 8 bases fit TRBD1. The CDR3 has 15 amino acids. The germline gives CDR1 DFQATT, CDR2 SNEGSKA (reference sequence). Trimming at V came to 3 bases and at J to 16 bases, leaving 20 bases not matched to a gene. CDR3 DNA sequence: TGCAGTGCTAGTGGGCGGACAGGGCACATCACCCAAGGACATTTT. Translated: CSASGRTGHITQGHF.

This clone has more than one count but fewer than ten. CDR3 nucleotides: TGTGCCAGTAGTACTCGTTCTCTTGGAGGGGTTCATGGCTACACCTTC. It encodes CASSTRSLGGVHGYTF. The genes are TRBV19 and TRBJ1-2, with a possible D match to TRBD1 (5 bases). Between the trimmed V and J ends, which lost 4 bases and 6 bases, there was a span of 21 bases. The CDR3 covers 16 residues. Germline V lookup: CDR1 LNHDA, CDR2 SQIVND (reference sequence).

The rearrangement uses TRBV7-2 and TRBJ2-2; no reliable D call. V lost 6 bases, J lost 0 bases, and 11 bases lay in between. Looked up from germline, CDR1 is SGHTA and CDR2 is FQGNSA. The CDR3 loop spans 15 amino acids. In nucleotides, the CDR3 is TGTGCCAGCAGTTTTACCACAACGAACACCGGGGAGCTGTTTTTT. Translating it yields CASSFTTTNTGELFF. The entire variable domain, with the rest obtained from reference TRBV7-2 and TRBJ2-2, is as follows: GAGVSQSPSNKVTEKGKDVELRCDPISGHTALYWYRQSLGQGLEFLIYFQGNSAPDKSGLPSDRFSAERTGGSVSTLTIQRTQQEDSAVYLCASSFTTTNTGELFFGEGSRLTVL.

The V gene is TRBV27, the J gene TRBJ1-5, with D possibly TRBD1 on 5 matching bases. Trimming took 0 bases from V and 5 from J, leaving 5 bases between them. The CDR3 is 13 amino acids. Germline CDR1 reads MNHEY; CDR2 reads SMNVEV (reference sequence). CDR3: CASSLSGDQPQHF. The DNA of the CDR3 is TGTGCCAGCAGTTTATCAGGGGATCAGCCCCAGCATTTT.

The chain joins TRBV6-5 to TRBJ1-5; D is perhaps TRBD1 (5 bases). The CDR3 is 14 residues long. V lost 8 bases, J lost 2 bases, and 13 bases lay in between. Per germline, CDR1 MNHEY and CDR2 SVGAGI. Here the CDR3 DNA reads TGTGCCAGCGGGCCCGGGGGAGGCAATCAGCCCCAGCATTTT. Residues: CASGPGGGNQPQHF.

The chain recombines TRBV5-4 with TRBJ2-7; 8 bases agree with TRBD1. V lost 4 bases, J lost 3 bases, and 6 bases stayed unmatched. CDR3 length equals 14 residues. Germline V lookup: CDR1 SGHNT, CDR2 YYREEE (reference sequence). The CDR3 loop reads CASSPDRGGYEQYF. The DNA for the CDR3 is TGTGCCAGCAGCCCTGACAGGGGCGGCTACGAGCAGTACTTC.

This clone came up once. The chain has TRBV30 and TRBJ1-4; D is uncertain. V was cut by 3 bases and J by 8 bases, with 16 bases left in between. Germline CDR1 GTSNPN, CDR2 SVGIG (reference sequence). The CDR3 length is 14 residues. This CDR3 reads CAWSLDLPGEKLFF. The CDR3 DNA sequence: TGTGCCTGGAGCCTAGACCTTCCGGGGGAAAAACTGTTTTTT.

The chain is built from TRBV6-5 and TRBJ2-2; possibly TRBD1 for D (6 bases). V lost 7 bases and J 0 bases, leaving 12 bases between the germline ends. The CDR3 runs 15 residues. The germline V gene encodes CDR1 MNHEY and CDR2 SVGAGI. The chain's CDR3 is CASNGQRANTGELFF. DNA for the CDR3: TGTGCCAGCAATGGACAGCGCGCGAACACCGGGGAGCTGTTTTTT.

This sequence joins TRBV5-1 and TRBJ1-6, with a possible D match to TRBD1 (5 bases). Trimming shortened V by 2 bases and J by 9 bases, and 18 bases separated the two germline ends. CDR1 and CDR2 from the germline V gene are SGHRS and YFSETQ. This CDR3 has 16 amino acids. CDR3: CASSFNYGTSGSPLHF. CDR3 in DNA: TGCGCCAGCAGCTTCAATTACGGGACTTCGGGTTCACCCCTCCACTTT.

The V gene is TRBV6-5, the J gene TRBJ1-1, with D possibly matching TRBD1 (5 bases). CDR3 length: 14 amino acids. V shed 6 bases and J shed 3 bases, with 14 bases lying between them. Germline CDR1 is MNHEY and CDR2 is SVGAGI. CDR3 sequence (DNA): TGTGCCAGCAGGCTCTCGGGGGATGACACTGAAGCTTTCTTT. This encodes CASRLSGDDTEAFF.

This clone appeared many times. The rearrangement joins TRBV14 to TRBJ2-1, with D tentatively TRBD1 (5 bases). The CDR3 sequence is 16 residues long. V dropped 8 bases and J dropped 0 bases, with 17 bases sitting between them. Germline CDR1 SGHDN, CDR2 FVKESK. The CDR3 protein is CASSNRFFGSYNEQFF. CDR3 DNA sequence: TGTGCCAGCTCGAACAGGTTTTTCGGCTCCTACAATGAGCAGTTCTTC.

The chain couples TRBV30 to TRBJ2-7; the match to TRBD1 covers 7 bases. The CDR3 contains 13 residues. V shed 2 bases and J 4 bases; nucleotides not matched to a gene: 5. Germline CDR1 is GTSNPN and CDR2 is SVGIG (reference sequence). The CDR3 sequence: CAWSLQGLYEQYF. CDR3 sequence (DNA): TGTGCCTGGAGTCTACAGGGGTTGTACGAGCAGTACTTC.

The CDR3 sequence: CASSPGLAHTDTQYF. As DNA, the CDR3 is TGTGCCAGCTCACCAGGGCTGGCCCACACAGATACGCAGTATTTT. The chain has TRBV18 and TRBJ2-3; D is unclear. The V gene's germline CDR1 is KGHSH and CDR2 LQKENI. This CDR3 region has 15 residues. V dropped 2 bases and J dropped 2 bases, with 11 bases sitting between them.

The chain links TRBV7-9 to TRBJ1-6, with TRBD1 identical over 9 bases. Unmatched junction bases numbered 7, after V lost 5 bases and J lost 5 bases. The CDR3 spans 16 residues. The germline CDR1 and CDR2 sequences are SEHNR and FQNEAQ (reference sequence). The CDR3 nucleotides are TGTGCCAGCAGCACGGGACAGGGAGGGGATAATTCACCCCTCCACTTT. Protein sequence: CASSTGQGGDNSPLHF.

The chain carries TRBV19 and TRBJ1-3; no firm D call. CDR1 LNHDA and CDR2 SQIVND come from the germline V gene (reference sequence). Trimming stripped 10 bases from V and 0 bases from J, with 10 bases between. CDR3 length: 13 residues. Here the CDR3 DNA reads TGTGCCACCAACTCAGGCTCTGGAAACACCATATATTTT. This encodes CATNSGSGNTIYF.

The chain has TRBV30 and TRBJ1-1, with 8 bases identical to TRBD1. CDR3 length: 12 amino acids. From germline, CDR1 is GTSNPN and CDR2 SVGIG (reference sequence). Losses at the gene ends were 1 base for V and 13 bases for J; bases not matched to a gene: 8. In DNA, the CDR3 is TGTGCCTGGAGTGAAAGGACAGGGAAGGGTTTCTTT. This gives the protein CAWSERTGKGFF. The whole variable domain, remainder taken from reference TRBV30 and TRBJ1-1, is SQTIHQWPATLVQPVGSPLSLECTVEGTSNPNLYWYRQAAGRGLQLLFYSVGIGQISSEVPQNLSASRPQDRQFILSSKKLLLSDSGFYLCAWSERTGKGFFGQGTRLTVV.